The rows below give T cell receptor beta chains drawn from one sample of a study of cytomegalovirus exposure and HLA in healthy donors. Assay used: immunoSEQ multiplex PCR; TCRdb lists only in-frame clones, some missing. The sample holds about 60,000 clones; approximately 73% are singletons and the top ten take approximately 5.4%. The sample comprised PBMCs. The receptor set was obtained from a middle-aged man in good health and CMV-seronegative. CDR3s include the opening cysteine and the closing phenylalanine or tryptophan. The D gene is left open where the match is weak. The size entry is marked missing in some rows and otherwise reads once, few, many or a size class.

TRBJ2-2 | TRBD2 | TRBV27 | - | TGTGCCAGCAACCGGGGGGCCGGGGAGCTGTTTTTT | CASNRGAGELFF
TRBJ1-1 | - | TRBV15 | - | TGTGCCACCAGCAGAGATAGGGGCAGGGTCACTGAAGCTTTCTTT | CATSRDRGRVTEAFF
TRBJ2-7 | TRBD1 | TRBV19 | - | TGTGCCAGTAGTATACAGGGGGTTCACACCTACGAGCAGTACTTC | CASSIQGVHTYEQYF
TRBJ2-7 | - | TRBV15 | - | TGTGCCACCAGCAGAGGGGGAGGGGGCTCCTACGAGCAGTACTTC | CATSRGGGGSYEQYF
TRBJ1-1 | - | TRBV5-1 | - | TGCGCCAGCAGCTCCTACCCCACTCTGAACACTGAAGCTTTCTTT | CASSSYPTLNTEAFF
TRBJ2-7 | - | TRBV15 | - | TGTGCCACCAGCAGAGGGGCCCGCTACGAGCAGTACTTC | CATSRGARYEQYF
TRBJ1-2 | - | TRBV7-9 | - | TGTGCCAGCAGCTTAGCGCAGGCCTATGGCTACACCTTC | CASSLAQAYGYTF
TRBJ2-2 | - | TRBV7-3 | few | TGTGCCAGCAGTCGACGTCCGGGAGAGGGGGAGCTGTTTTTT | CASSRRPGEGELFF
TRBJ1-1 | - | TRBV5-1 | - | TGCGCCAGCAGCCCTTCGACAGCGAACACTGAAGCTTTCTTT | CASSPSTANTEAFF
TRBJ2-3 | - | TRBV11-3 | - | TGTGCCAGCAGCTTAGTGGGGGGGCGCGGAGATACGCAGTATTTT | CASSLVGGRGDTQYF
TRBJ2-7 | - | TRBV13 | - | TGTGCCAGCAGCCGGTCGTGGGCCGACGAGCAGTACTTC | CASSRSWADEQYF
TRBJ2-3 | TRBD2 | TRBV5-6 | - | TGTGCCAGCAGCTTGGCCGGGCGGGGGGCTGGAGATACGCAGTATTTT | CASSLAGRGAGDTQYF
TRBJ2-1 | TRBD1 | TRBV19 | - | TGTGCCACCCGGACAGGGGTGGGTGAGCAGTTCTTC | CATRTGVGEQFF
TRBJ2-7 | TRBD1 | TRBV11-2 | - | TGTGCCAGCAGCGTAAGACAGGGTAACGAGCAGTACTTC | CASSVRQGNEQYF
TRBJ1-2 | - | TRBV2 | - | TGTGCCAGCAGTGAAACGGGAGGGCTTAGCGGCTACACCTTC | CASSETGGLSGYTF
TRBJ2-7 | - | TRBV6-1 | few | TGTGCCAGCAGTGAAACCTCAGAAATTACCCCCTACGAGCAGTACTTC | CASSETSEITPYEQYF
TRBJ1-4 | - | TRBV5-1 | few | TGCGCCAGCAGCTTGGCCGCGGGGGGCCCCGATGAAAAACTGTTTTTT | CASSLAAGGPDEKLFF
TRBJ1-2 | TRBD1 | TRBV12-5 | - | TGTGCTAGTGGTTTCATGACAGGGTCTGGTGGCTACACCTTC | CASGFMTGSGGYTF
TRBJ1-1 | TRBD1 | TRBV6-1 | few | TGTGCCAGCAGTGTACGGACAGGGGGGTTTACTGAAGCTTTCTTT | CASSVRTGGFTEAFF
TRBJ2-5 | TRBD1 | TRBV11-2 | - | TGTGCCAGCAGCTTAGATACAGGGGCCAGGGAGACCCAGTACTTC | CASSLDTGARETQYF
TRBJ2-3 | TRBD2 | TRBV2 | few | TGTGCCAGCAGTGAAGGGGACTACCTAAGGGATACGCAGTATTTT | CASSEGDYLRDTQYF
TRBJ2-3 | - | TRBV5-6 | - | TGTGCCAGCAGCCCCCAGGTGGGTCTGGGTACGCAGTATTTT | CASSPQVGLGTQYF
TRBJ1-4 | TRBD1 | TRBV18 | - | TGTGCCAGCTCACCGACAGGGAACGCATCTCCATTCGAAAAACTGTTTTTT | CASSPTGNASPFEKLFF
TRBJ2-7 | - | TRBV5-1 | - | TGCGCCAGCAGACCTGTCCCCGGGACAAGAGGGACCTACGAGCAGTACTTC | CASRPVPGTRGTYEQYF
TRBJ1-2 | - | TRBV6-5 | - | TGTGCCAGCAGTTACCTAAGAGCGATCGATGGCTATGGCTACACCTTC | CASSYLRAIDGYGYTF
TRBJ2-1 | TRBD1 | TRBV2 | - | TGTGCCAGCATAAACTCAGGGGGCTGGACCGTAGGCGATGAGCAGTTCTTC | CASINSGGWTVGDEQFF
TRBJ2-1 | - | TRBV9 | once | TGTGCCAGCAGCTCCCGGACAGTGTCCGGGCAGCTAGGGGCTTACAATGAGCAGTTCTTC | CASSSRTVSGQLGAYNEQFF
TRBJ2-2 | TRBD1 | TRBV5-1 | few | TGCGCCAGCAGCTTAGGTCAGGGGGCCGGGGAGCTGTTTTTT | CASSLGQGAGELFF
TRBJ1-2 | - | TRBV9 | - | TGTGCCAGCAGCGTAGGGACAGAGAACTATGGCTACACCTTC | CASSVGTENYGYTF
TRBJ1-3 | - | TRBV30 | - | TGTGCCTGCGGACACTCATCTGGAAACACCATATATTTT | CACGHSSGNTIYF
TRBJ2-7 | TRBD1 | TRBV27 | once | TGTGCCAGCAGTCCTATCTTCCCCCAGGGTGACAGGGCCTACGAGCAGTACTTC | CASSPIFPQGDRAYEQYF
TRBJ1-1 | TRBD1 | TRBV29-1 | - | TGCAGCGTTGAGGCGCCAGGGTTGGACAGGGCCGTCTTTGAAGCTTTCTTT | CSVEAPGLDRAVFEAFF
TRBJ2-7 | - | TRBV5-6 | - | TGTGCCAGCAGTCGCGGACTGTCCTACGAGCAGTACTTC | CASSRGLSYEQYF
TRBJ2-2 | TRBD2 | TRBV2 | once | TGTGCCAGCAGTGAAAGAAGTAGCGGGGGGGCCCAGGGGGAGCTGTTTTTT | CASSERSSGGAQGELFF
TRBJ1-1 | - | TRBV29-1 | few | TGCAGCGTTGTTCGGGGATTGAACACTGAAGCTTTCTTT | CSVVRGLNTEAFF
TRBJ2-1 | TRBD2 | TRBV11-3 | once | TGTGCCAGCAGCTTAGGCGGGGGGGCCAATGAGCAGTTCTTC | CASSLGGGANEQFF
TRBJ2-7 | - | TRBV30 | - | TGTTTTTTCAAGCAGAAGGCGGCATACGAGCAGTACTTC | CFFKQKAAYEQYF
TRBJ2-7 | TRBD2 | TRBV30 | - | TGTGTCTGGAGTGGTACTAGCGGTTACTACGAGCAGTACTTC | CVWSGTSGYYEQYF
TRBJ1-2 | TRBD1 | TRBV6-4 | - | TGTGCCAGCAGTTCCGGGACAGGGGGTGACGGCTACACCTTC | CASSSGTGGDGYTF
TRBJ1-2 | - | TRBV6-5 | once | TGTGCCAGCAGTTACTTAACGACAGGCTATGGCTACACCTTC | CASSYLTTGYGYTF
TRBJ2-7 | TRBD1 | TRBV27 | - | TGTGCCAGCAGTTTAAACCGGGACAGGCCCTCCTACGAGCAGTACTTC | CASSLNRDRPSYEQYF
TRBJ2-7 | - | TRBV5-1 | - | TGCGCCAGCAGCTTGGGGCAGGGCGCCTACGAGCAGTACTTC | CASSLGQGAYEQYF
TRBJ1-5 | TRBD1 | TRBV2 | few | TGTGCCAGCAGACGGGACAGGGGGGATCAGCCCCAGCATTTT | CASRRDRGDQPQHF
TRBJ1-2 | - | TRBV29-1 | few | TGCAGCGTTGATGGCAGGGTCGGCTACACCTTC | CSVDGRVGYTF
TRBJ1-3 | TRBD1 | TRBV30 | - | TGTGCCTGGCAGCCCGGACAGGGGATAGGAAACACCATATATTTT | CAWQPGQGIGNTIYF
TRBJ1-5 | - | TRBV19 | - | TGTGCCAGCCGTAGCGGCAATCAGCCCCAGCATTTT | CASRSGNQPQHF
TRBJ2-5 | TRBD1 | TRBV5-4 | - | TGTGCCAGCAGCCCCACAGGGGCGGGCGGGTCGGGCCAGTACTTC | CASSPTGAGGSGQYF
TRBJ1-2 | - | TRBV20-1 | few | TGCAGTGCTAACGGGGGGAATGGCTACACCTTC | CSANGGNGYTF
TRBJ2-3 | TRBD2 | TRBV13 | - | TGTGCCAGCAGCGAGGGACTAGCGGGGGGCCAGAACACAGATACGCAGTATTTT | CASSEGLAGGQNTDTQYF
TRBJ1-5 | - | TRBV5-1 | - | TGCGCCAGCAGCATCGCAGGGAGCAATCAGCCCCAGCATTTT | CASSIAGSNQPQHF
TRBJ2-2 | TRBD1 | TRBV7-9 | - | TGTGCCAGCGGGGAACAGGGGGCGGATGGCGGGGAGCTGTTTTTT | CASGEQGADGGELFF
TRBJ1-6 | TRBD1 | TRBV2 | few | TGTGCCAGCAGGAGGGGACAGCAGAAGAATAATTCACCCCTCCACTTT | CASRRGQQKNNSPLHF
TRBJ1-1 | - | TRBV11-2 | - | TGTGCCAGCAGCTTAGGTGCAGCTGAAGCTTTCTTT | CASSLGAAEAFF
TRBJ1-1 | - | TRBV2 | - | TGTGCCAGCATGAGCAGCTTTGGGGGGGCGGGGGCTTTCTTT | CASMSSFGGAGAFF
TRBJ2-2 | - | TRBV9 | - | TGTGCCAGCAGCGAAAACAGGCCCGGGGAGCTGTTTTTT | CASSENRPGELFF